The 32 T cell receptor beta chains listed next were all sequenced from one sample in a study of blood T cell repertoires in COVID-19 (TCRdb year 2020). Libraries came from the immunoSEQ multiplex PCR assay. TCRdb took this table from immuneACCESS and kept in-frame rearrangements with V and J called. Such tables lack part of the clones; where checked against another copy, unresolved V genes explain under half of the gap, and the rest is unexplained. Recorded for this sample are roughly 300,000 clones; about nine tenths of them occurred a single time. Jointly, the top ten make up about 4.2% of the sample. The sequencing input was PBMCs or T cells enriched from blood (not recorded which). The receptors originated from a man aged 30 to 45 who had recovered from COVID-19.

The chain uses TRBV6-2 or TRBV6-3 and TRBJ2-1, with 8 positions matching TRBD1. Germline trimming cut 5 bases from V and 4 bases from J; bases unmatched to any gene: 7. The length of the CDR3 is 15 residues. Looked up from germline, CDR1 is MNHEY and CDR2 is SVGEGT. CDR3 sequence (DNA): TGTGCCAGCAGTACTCCGGGACAGGCTTACAATGAGCAGTTCTTC. Its translation is CASSTPGQAYNEQFF.

The chain couples TRBV7-9 to TRBJ2-5, with 8 nucleotides matching TRBD1. Germline lookup yields CDR1 SEHNR and CDR2 FQNEAQ (reference sequence). This CDR3 comprises 14 residues. After removal of 5 bases from V and 1 base from J, the junction contained 3 bases not matched to a gene. CDR3 bases: TGTGCCAGCAGCGTAGACAGGGGCCAAGAGACCCAGTACTTC. Amino acids: CASSVDRGQETQYF.

This chain uses TRBV29-1 with TRBJ2-3; 8 bases agree with TRBD1. Germline V CDR1 and CDR2: SQVTM, ANQGSEA. This CDR3 has 16 amino acids. The V segment lost 7 bases and the J segment 2 bases; nucleotides outside the gene matches: 14. The CDR3 here is CSADRGNHITTDTQYF. As DNA, the CDR3 is TGCAGCGCCGACAGGGGAAATCATATAACCACAGATACGCAGTATTTT.

This chain links TRBV28 with TRBJ2-2; D might be TRBD1 (6 bases). In germline, CDR1 is MDHEN, CDR2 SYDVKM. CDR3 length: 15 amino acids. Trimming pared 8 bases from V and 1 base from J, leaving 14 bases between. CDR3 DNA sequence: TGTGCCAGCGCGTATAGGGGGTTGAACACCGGGGAGCTGTTTTTT. Its protein product is CASAYRGLNTGELFF.

The chain couples TRBV3-1 (or the pseudogene TRBV3-2) to TRBJ1-3, with 9 positions matching TRBD1. This CDR3 has 17 amino acids. The ends lost 2 bases at V and 1 base at J; junction bases unmatched: 6. CDR1 is LGHDT and CDR2 is YNNKEL in the germline V gene (reference sequence). CDR3 DNA sequence: TGTGCCAGCAGCCAACCGGGACAGGGCTTTTCTGGAAACACCATATATTTT. Amino acid sequence: CASSQPGQGFSGNTIYF.

The J gene is TRBJ2-7, the V gene TRBV3-1 (or the pseudogene TRBV3-2), with D perhaps matching TRBD1 (5 bases). Germline lookup yields CDR1 LGHDT and CDR2 YNNKEL (reference sequence). The V and J ends lost 0 bases and 1 base respectively, with 7 bases between them. The length of the CDR3 is 14 residues. DNA for the CDR3: TGTGCCAGCAGCCAAGATTCAGGGTCCTACGAGCAGTACTTC. It yields the protein CASSQDSGSYEQYF.

The chain is built from TRBV3-1 (or the pseudogene TRBV3-2) and TRBJ2-7; TRBD2 matches 13 bases. Trimming at V came to 2 bases and at J to 2 bases, leaving 9 bases not matched to a gene. The germline V gene encodes CDR1 LGHDT and CDR2 YNNKEL (reference sequence). This CDR3 has 18 amino acids. CDR3: CASSQFLGLAGKAYEQYF. CDR3 coding DNA: TGTGCCAGCAGCCAATTTCTGGGACTAGCGGGGAAAGCCTACGAGCAGTACTTC.

The chain employs TRBV6-1 and TRBJ2-1, with D perhaps matching TRBD2 (7 bases). Germline V gene sequence: CDR1 MNHNS, CDR2 SASEGT. Trimming removed 4 bases at V and 0 bases at J, with 16 bases between. CDR3 length: 17 amino acids. The CDR3 sequence: CASSGMGGPLSYNEQFF. The CDR3 DNA reads TGTGCCAGCAGTGGAATGGGGGGGCCCCTCTCCTACAATGAGCAGTTCTTC.

The CDR3 sequence is CASSPTENYGYTF. CDR3 coding DNA: TGTGCCAGCAGCCCGACAGAAAACTATGGCTACACCTTC. J is TRBJ1-2 and V is TRBV28, with D possibly matching TRBD1 (5 bases). V shed 6 bases and J shed 2 bases, with 10 bases lying between them. There are 13 residues in the CDR3. Germline values: CDR1 MDHEN, CDR2 SYDVKM.

The chain combines TRBV9 with TRBJ1-3; no firm D call. CDR3 length equals 16 residues. Trimming left V 3 bases short and J 0 bases short, with 13 bases between. Germline V gives CDR1 SGDLS, CDR2 YYNGEE. CDR3 bases: TGTGCCAGCAGCGGCGGGTGGGGAAGCTCTGGAAACACCATATATTTT. Protein sequence: CASSGGWGSSGNTIYF.

This chain joins TRBV4-1 and TRBJ1-4; perhaps TRBD1 as D (5 bases). This CDR3 region has 18 residues. Germline CDR1 reads MGHRA; CDR2 reads YSYEKL. The ends were cut back, 1 base at V and 2 bases at J, with 17 bases in the middle. The CDR3: CASSQGLWGGSTNEKLFF. CDR3 sequence (DNA): TGCGCCAGCAGCCAAGGTCTCTGGGGGGGATCGACTAATGAAAAACTGTTTTTT.

V gene TRBV5-3 combines with J gene TRBJ2-5, with TRBD2 matching 13 bases. TRBV5-3 is sorted into the ORF group, with uncertain function. CDR3 length: 17 amino acids. The trim removed 5 bases at V and 1 base at J, leaving 8 bases unmatched. The chain's CDR3 is CARRTSGGSLSQETQYF. DNA for the CDR3: TGTGCCAGAAGGACTAGCGGGGGGTCCCTTTCCCAAGAGACCCAGTACTTC.

V gene TRBV18 combines with J gene TRBJ1-2; 10 nucleotides match TRBD1. Trimming cost V 8 bases and J 3 bases; bases outside gene matches: 6. This CDR3 region has 14 residues. CDR1 is KGHSH, CDR2 LQKENI, per germline. The DNA for the CDR3 is TGTGCCAGCCAGCCTGGACAGGGGGACTATGGCTACACCTTC. It is translated as CASQPGQGDYGYTF.

The table lists this clone with a count of one. The chain couples TRBV28 to TRBJ2-1, with 8 bases aligning to TRBD1. Germline values: CDR1 MDHEN, CDR2 SYDVKM. The length of the CDR3 is 16 residues. Losses at the gene ends were 2 bases for V and 8 bases for J; bases not matched to a gene: 11. The CDR3 DNA follows: TGTGCCAGCAGTTTACAGGGGGCGATGGTTTTCGATGAGCAGTTCTTC. Amino acids: CASSLQGAMVFDEQFF.

The rearrangement uses TRBV3-1 (or the pseudogene TRBV3-2) and TRBJ1-5; tentatively, D is TRBD1 (6 bases). CDR3 length: 14 residues. V was pared by 1 base and J by 6 bases, with 10 bases between. CDR1 and CDR2 (germline): LGHDT, YNNKEL (reference sequence). The CDR3 loop is CASSQAGARQPQHF. The CDR3 DNA reads as TGTGCCAGCAGCCAAGCAGGGGCTCGTCAGCCCCAGCATTTT.

This clone was counted once. This chain connects TRBV2 to TRBJ2-1, with 13 positions matching TRBD2. The germline gives CDR1 SNHLY, CDR2 FYNNEI. The junction had 5 bases not matched to a gene; V was cut back by 6 bases and J by 9 bases. The CDR3 is made up of 14 amino acids. CDR3 nucleotide sequence: TGTGCCAGCAGGGGACTAGCGGGATTTTTTGAGCAGTTCTTC. Its translation: CASRGLAGFFEQFF.

The J gene is TRBJ1-6, the V gene TRBV5-5; TRBD1 agrees at 9 bases. From germline, CDR1 is SGHKS and CDR2 YYEKEE (reference sequence). V was pared by 4 bases and J by 10 bases, with 9 bases of the junction left unmatched. This CDR3 is 15 amino acids long. The CDR3 DNA follows: TGTGCCAGCAGCCTAACACAGGGGGCAGGGTCACCCCTCCACTTT. Translated: CASSLTQGAGSPLHF. Supplemented by reference TRBV5-5 and TRBJ1-6, the full variable domain reads DAGVTQSPTHLIKTRGQQVTLRCSPISGHKSVSWYQQVLGQGPQFIFQYYEKEERGRGNFPDRFSARQFPNYSSELNVNALLLGDSALYLCASSLTQGAGSPLHFGNGTRLTVT.

The chain employs TRBV27 and TRBJ2-7; D is perhaps TRBD2 (5 bases). The CDR3 covers 11 residues. CDR1 is MNHEY and CDR2 is SMNVEV in the germline V gene (reference sequence). CDR3 in DNA: TGTGCGGCGGGTGCTACCTACGAGCAGTACTTC. As protein: CAAGATYEQYF.

The rearrangement joins TRBV6-5 to TRBJ2-2; 7 bases are a match to TRBD2. CDR1 MNHEY and CDR2 SVGAGI come from the germline V gene. The CDR3 covers 15 residues. The J segment lost 0 bases and the V segment lost 5 bases, leaving 3 bases of the junction unmatched. CDR3 nucleotide sequence: TGTGCCAGCAGTCGCGGGGGACCGAACACCGGGGAGCTGTTTTTT. Its protein product is CASSRGGPNTGELFF.

The CDR3 coding sequence is TGTGCCAGCAGCTTCCCGGGACTAGCGGGAGCCCTCGAGCAGTACTTC. Translating gives CASSFPGLAGALEQYF. This chain links TRBV5-4 with TRBJ2-7, with TRBD2 matching over 14 bases. Germline V CDR1 and CDR2: SGHNT, YYREEE (reference sequence). The junction had 7 bases not matched to a gene; V was cut back by 2 bases and J by 6 bases. The CDR3 has 16 amino acids.

This sequence joins TRBV6-5 and TRBJ1-1; 9 bases are a match to TRBD1. CDR1 is MNHEY and CDR2 is SVGAGI in the germline V gene. V gave up 6 bases and J gave up 1 base; unmatched junction bases: 3. This CDR3 spans 14 amino acids. In DNA, the CDR3 is TGTGCCAGCAGGGACAGGGGTCGGAACACTGAAGCTTTCTTT. Translated, it gives CASRDRGRNTEAFF.

The V call is TRBV27, the J call TRBJ2-2, with TRBD2 identical over 13 bases. The CDR3 has 18 amino acids. The germline gives CDR1 MNHEY, CDR2 SMNVEV (reference sequence). Germline trimming cut 3 bases from V and 0 bases from J; bases unmatched to any gene: 4. The CDR3 region has the DNA TGTGCCAGCAGTTTGGGACTAGCGGGGCGTGCGAACACCGGGGAGCTGTTTTTT. It encodes CASSLGLAGRANTGELFF.

The V gene is TRBV6-5, the J gene TRBJ2-1; 8 bases agree with TRBD1. V shed 6 bases, J shed 5 bases, and the junction held 6 bases outside the gene matches. Germline loops: CDR1 MNHEY, CDR2 SVGAGI. This CDR3 contains 14 residues. The CDR3 spells CASSPGGADNEQFF. CDR3 DNA sequence: TGTGCCAGCAGCCCAGGGGGCGCAGACAATGAGCAGTTCTTC.

The rearrangement uses TRBV6-1 and TRBJ1-2; 7 positions agree with TRBD1. The CDR3 consists of 15 residues. Germline V lookup: CDR1 MNHNS, CDR2 SASEGT. V lost 1 base, J lost 2 bases, and 4 bases stayed unmatched. DNA of the CDR3: TGTGCCAGCAGTGAAGTTCCAGGGGGAAACTATGGCTACACCTTC. This sequence encodes CASSEVPGGNYGYTF.

This clone appeared once. V is TRBV10-1 and J is TRBJ2-3, with 8 bases matching TRBD2. The CDR3 covers 15 residues. Unmatched junction bases numbered 10, after V lost 5 bases and J lost 6 bases. From germline, CDR1 is WNHNN and CDR2 SYGVQD (reference sequence). The CDR3 DNA sequence: TGCGCCAGCAGTTCGCTAGCGGGTCGGGCGGATACGCAGTATTTT. Its protein is CASSSLAGRADTQYF.

The chain carries TRBV27 and TRBJ2-1; D remains ambiguous. From germline, CDR1 is MNHEY and CDR2 SMNVEV (reference sequence). Trimming took 2 bases from V and 6 from J, leaving 8 bases between them. The CDR3 runs to 13 residues. The CDR3 protein is CASSLGLLNEQFF. CDR3 DNA: TGTGCCAGCAGTTTAGGGCTACTCAATGAGCAGTTCTTC.

This chain uses TRBV30 with TRBJ2-2, with TRBD1 as a possible D gene (6 bases). This CDR3 is 14 amino acids long. CDR1 GTSNPN and CDR2 SVGIG come from the germline V gene (reference sequence). V lost 4 bases to trimming and J lost 0 bases, with 9 bases between them. The CDR3 region is CAWIGGANTGELFF. CDR3 sequence (DNA): TGTGCCTGGATTGGGGGCGCGAACACCGGGGAGCTGTTTTTT. Full variable domain (missing parts from reference TRBV30 and TRBJ2-2): SQTIHQWPATLVQPVGSPLSLECTVEGTSNPNLYWYRQAAGRGLQLLFYSVGIGQISSEVPQNLSASRPQDRQFILSSKKLLLSDSGFYLCAWIGGANTGELFFGEGSRLTVL.

The chain has TRBV29-1 and TRBJ2-1; D gene uncertain. The germline gives CDR1 SQVTM, CDR2 ANQGSEA. V lost 7 bases, J lost 0 bases, and 10 bases lay in between. There are 13 residues in the CDR3. The CDR3 region has the DNA TGCAGCGCCGGAGAGGTCTCCTACAATGAGCAGTTCTTC. This translates into CSAGEVSYNEQFF.

This chain links TRBV27 with TRBJ1-5, with 7 positions matching TRBD1. Germline CDR1 MNHEY, CDR2 SMNVEV (reference sequence). V was pared by 4 bases and J by 0 bases, with 6 bases of the junction left unmatched. This CDR3 contains 16 residues. The CDR3 here is CASSSRGIGSNQPQHF. For the CDR3, the DNA is TGTGCCAGCAGTTCCAGGGGGATCGGTAGCAATCAGCCCCAGCATTTT.

This clone came up a few times. J is TRBJ1-3 and V is TRBV18, with D possibly matching TRBD1 (5 bases). V was pared by 5 bases and J by 7 bases, with 21 bases between. The V gene's germline CDR1 is KGHSH and CDR2 LQKENI. The CDR3 has 16 residues. CDR3 protein: CASSTGGQGKRNTIYF. Here the CDR3 DNA reads TGTGCCAGCTCAACCGGAGGGCAGGGTAAACGGAACACCATATATTTT.

This chain joins TRBV10-3 and TRBJ2-7, with a possible D match to TRBD2 (5 bases). This CDR3 contains 15 residues. Germline loops: CDR1 ENHRY, CDR2 SYGVKD. V lost 6 bases and J lost 3, with 18 bases in between. The CDR3 loop is CAIRPDRGSDYEQYF. CDR3 nucleotide sequence: TGTGCCATCAGACCCGACCGGGGATCGGACTACGAGCAGTACTTC.

V is TRBV19 and J is TRBJ1-5, with D tentatively TRBD1 (6 bases). V dropped 8 bases and J dropped 1 base, with 12 bases sitting between them. Germline V gene lookup returns CDR1 LNHDA and CDR2 SQIVND (reference sequence). CDR3 length: 14 amino acids. CDR3 in DNA: TGTGCCAGTTACGACAGGCCGAGCAATCAGCCCCAGCATTTT. Translation gives CASYDRPSNQPQHF. The full variable domain, rest sourced from reference TRBV19 and TRBJ1-5, is DGGITQSPKYLFRKEGQNVTLSCEQNLNHDAMYWYRQDPGQGLRLIYYSQIVNDFQKGDIAEGYSVSREKKESFPLTVTSAQKNPTAFYLCASYDRPSNQPQHFGDGTRLSIL.